This TCR beta chain stems from a study of blood T cell repertoires in COVID-19. Study-wide context: PBMCs, B-cell-depleted T cells, or T cells were the source of the cDNA or gDNA that made up the material.

Sequencing used immunoSEQ multiplex PCR; TCRdb keeps in-frame clones, though not all of them. The table has several thousand clones, about 86% seen once. Sequencing was done on a sample of peripheral blood. This clonotype was sampled from a woman between 45 and 65 years old with active or convalescent COVID-19.

Written as DNA, the CDR3 is TGTGCCAGCAGCTCCGGTGGCTGGAGCGATGAGCAGTTCTTC. Protein: CASSSGGWSDEQFF. This chain uses TRBV9 with TRBJ2-1; no clear D. The CDR3 has 14 residues. V was shortened by 4 bases and J by 8 bases, with 16 bases between the two germline ends. Germline assignment: CDR1 SGDLS and CDR2 YYNGEE.